This section outlines one T cell receptor (beta chain) sequence together with its context. What it binds is unknown. Sequenced by immunoSEQ multiplex PCR; TCRdb stores in-frame clones only, minus some. The sample yields some 120,000 clones, about nine tenths seen once. The entry originates in a study of cytomegalovirus exposure and HLA in healthy donors. Whole-study results and caveats: According to a later analysis, TCR clusters from the first cohort tended to co-occur in the 120 or so validation repertoires. High sensitivity and specificity were reportedly achieved when the classifier diagnosed cytomegalovirus status. Confirmation in vitro established that a few CMV-associated chains were specific for CMV antigens.

CDR3 length: 14 residues. Germline V gene sequence: CDR1 MNHEY, CDR2 SVGAGI. Trimming left V 0 bases short and J 2 bases short, with 8 bases between. The sample was PBMCs. This clonotype was obtained from a man under 40 in good health and CMV-seronegative. The chain uses TRBV6-5 and TRBJ2-7; D uncertain. In DNA form, the CDR3 reads TGTGCCAGCAGTTACTCGAGCAACCCCTACGAGCAGTACTTC. This encodes CASSYSSNPYEQYF.